The source of this T cell receptor (beta chain) is a study of blood T cell repertoires in COVID-19. Germline CDR1 SGHDT, CDR2 YYEEEE. The CDR3 sequence is 15 residues long. J gave up 4 bases and V 3 bases, and 7 bases lay outside the gene matches. Sequenced by immunoSEQ multiplex PCR; TCRdb stores in-frame clones only, minus some. The repertoire includes roughly 180,000 clones, more than 75% of them detected once, and approximately 15% sits in the top ten. Exposed enrollees encountered a COVID-19 case at some point within 2 weeks before study entry. J is TRBJ2-5 and V is TRBV5-6, with 9 bases identical to TRBD1. This receptor was taken from a man aged 55 to 70 who had been exposed to COVID-19. What was sequenced was PBMCs or T cells enriched from blood (not recorded which). CDR3 region: CASSSLGTGRETQYF. The CDR3 DNA reads as TGTGCCAGCAGCTCCCTAGGGACAGGGAGAGAGACCCAGTACTTC.